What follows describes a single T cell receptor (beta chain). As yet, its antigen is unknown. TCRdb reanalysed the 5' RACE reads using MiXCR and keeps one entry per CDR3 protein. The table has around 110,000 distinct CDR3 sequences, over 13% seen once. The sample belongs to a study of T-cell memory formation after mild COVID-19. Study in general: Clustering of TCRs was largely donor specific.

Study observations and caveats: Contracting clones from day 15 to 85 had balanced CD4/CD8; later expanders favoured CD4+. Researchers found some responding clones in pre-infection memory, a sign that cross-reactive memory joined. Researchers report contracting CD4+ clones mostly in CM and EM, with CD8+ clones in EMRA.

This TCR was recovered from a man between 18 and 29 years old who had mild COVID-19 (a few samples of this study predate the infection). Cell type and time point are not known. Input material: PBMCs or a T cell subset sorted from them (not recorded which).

Written as DNA, the CDR3 is TGCGCCAGCAGCCAAGTACAGGGAAGCACTGAAGCTTTCTTT. Residues: CASSQVQGSTEAFF. The chain links TRBV4-3 to TRBJ1-1; D may be TRBD1 (6 bases). Germline V gives CDR1 LGHNA, CDR2 YSLEER. The CDR3 has 14 residues. Trimming pared 1 base from V and 4 bases from J, leaving 10 bases between.